This TCR beta chain stems from a study of blood T cell repertoires in COVID-19. Overall study context: Researchers got acute and convalescent COVID-19 samples from the United States, Italy and Spain. The cDNA or gDNA used as material had been derived from T cells, B-cell-depleted T cells, or PBMCs.

The CDR3 has 16 amino acids. As originally analysed: Estimation of nucleated cell counts relied on the amplification of reference gene primers. Using immunoSEQ multiplex PCR, the repertoire was profiled, and TCRdb retains in-frame clones only, with some absent. The V and J calls and clone size were taken over from that table, and D and trimming were inferred from the DNA. The sample comprises tens of thousands of clones, roughly four fifths of which are singletons, and around 6% rests with the top ten. The TCR sequence derives from a woman aged 50 to 60 with active or convalescent COVID-19. The rearrangement joins TRBV21-1 to TRBJ2-1; the tabulated D call, TRBD1, remains unverified against the DNA. TRBV21-1 is labeled a pseudogene. The specimen was peripheral blood. The DNA of the CDR3 is TGTGCCAGCAGCAAAGGGCGCAGGGCTTTTTACAATGAGCAGTTCTTC. It is translated as CASSKGRRAFYNEQFF.